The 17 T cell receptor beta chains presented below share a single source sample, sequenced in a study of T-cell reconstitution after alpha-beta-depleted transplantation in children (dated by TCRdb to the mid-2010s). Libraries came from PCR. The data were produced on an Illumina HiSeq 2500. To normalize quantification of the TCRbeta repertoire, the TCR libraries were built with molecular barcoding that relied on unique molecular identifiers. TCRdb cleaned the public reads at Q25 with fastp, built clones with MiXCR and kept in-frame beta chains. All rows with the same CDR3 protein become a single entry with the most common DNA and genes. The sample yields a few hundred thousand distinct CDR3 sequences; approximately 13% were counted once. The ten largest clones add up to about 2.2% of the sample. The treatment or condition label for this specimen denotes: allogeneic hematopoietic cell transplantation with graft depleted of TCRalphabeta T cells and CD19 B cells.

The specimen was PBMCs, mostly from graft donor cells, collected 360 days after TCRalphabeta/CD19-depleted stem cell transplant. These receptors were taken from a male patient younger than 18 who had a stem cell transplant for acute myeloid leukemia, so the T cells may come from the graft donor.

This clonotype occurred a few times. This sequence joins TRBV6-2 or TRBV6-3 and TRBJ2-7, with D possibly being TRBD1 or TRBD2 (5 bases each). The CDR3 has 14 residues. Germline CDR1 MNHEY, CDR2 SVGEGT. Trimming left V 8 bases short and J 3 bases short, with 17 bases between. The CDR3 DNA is TGTGCCAGCCGGGACCCCAAAGTCGGCTACGAGCAGTACTTC. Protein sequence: CASRDPKVGYEQYF.

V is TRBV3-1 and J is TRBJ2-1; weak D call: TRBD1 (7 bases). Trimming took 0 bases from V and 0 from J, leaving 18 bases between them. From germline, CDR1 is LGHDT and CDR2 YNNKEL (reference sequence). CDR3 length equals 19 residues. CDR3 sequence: CASSQDLQGGRGSYNEQFF. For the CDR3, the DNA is TGTGCCAGCAGCCAAGATCTCCAGGGGGGTAGGGGCTCCTACAATGAGCAGTTCTTC.

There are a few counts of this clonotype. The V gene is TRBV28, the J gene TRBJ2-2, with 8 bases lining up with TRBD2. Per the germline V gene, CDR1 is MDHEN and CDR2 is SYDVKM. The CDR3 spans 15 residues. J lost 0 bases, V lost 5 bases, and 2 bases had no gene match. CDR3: CASSREGPNTGELFF. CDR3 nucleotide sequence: TGTGCCAGCAGTCGGGAGGGTCCGAACACCGGGGAGCTGTTTTTT.

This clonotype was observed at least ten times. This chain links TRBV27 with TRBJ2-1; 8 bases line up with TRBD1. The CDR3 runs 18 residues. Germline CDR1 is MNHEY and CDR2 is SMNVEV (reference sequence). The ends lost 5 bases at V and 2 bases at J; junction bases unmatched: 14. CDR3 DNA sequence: TGTGCCAGCAGTAGGGACGCAGGGGGCCCCATCCCCTACAATGAGCAGTTCTTC. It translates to CASSRDAGGPIPYNEQFF.

The CDR3 is CATSPRSGGGYYEQYF. The CDR3 coding sequence is TGTGCCACCAGCCCCCGTTCCGGGGGAGGGTACTACGAGCAGTACTTC. The chain combines TRBV15 with TRBJ2-7, with 7 bases identical to TRBD2. The ends lost 5 bases at V and 3 bases at J; junction bases unmatched: 13. This CDR3 spans 16 amino acids. From germline, CDR1 is LNHNV and CDR2 YYDKDF (reference sequence).

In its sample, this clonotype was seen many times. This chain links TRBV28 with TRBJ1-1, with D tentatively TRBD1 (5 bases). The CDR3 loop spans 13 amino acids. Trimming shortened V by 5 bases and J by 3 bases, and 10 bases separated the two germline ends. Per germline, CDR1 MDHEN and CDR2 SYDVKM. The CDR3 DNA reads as TGTGCCAGCAGTCTCGGGGGGGACACTGAAGCTTTCTTT. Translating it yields CASSLGGDTEAFF.

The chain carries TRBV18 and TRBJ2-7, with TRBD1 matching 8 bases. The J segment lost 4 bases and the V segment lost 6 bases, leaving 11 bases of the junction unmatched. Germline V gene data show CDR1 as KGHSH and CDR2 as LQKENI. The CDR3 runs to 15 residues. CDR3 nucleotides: TGTGCCAGCTCGCTCCTCCGGGACAGGTGGTACGAGCAGTACTTC. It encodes CASSLLRDRWYEQYF.

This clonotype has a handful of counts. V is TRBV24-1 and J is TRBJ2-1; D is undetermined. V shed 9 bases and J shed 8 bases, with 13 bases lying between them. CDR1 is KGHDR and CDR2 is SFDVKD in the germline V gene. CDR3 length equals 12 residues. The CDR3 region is CATGRTGHEQFF. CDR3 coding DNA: TGTGCCACCGGACGAACGGGCCATGAGCAGTTCTTC.

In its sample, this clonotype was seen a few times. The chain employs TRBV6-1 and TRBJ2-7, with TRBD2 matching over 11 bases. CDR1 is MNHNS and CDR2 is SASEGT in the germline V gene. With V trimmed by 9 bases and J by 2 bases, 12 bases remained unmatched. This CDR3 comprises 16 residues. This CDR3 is CASSVLAGGATYEQYF. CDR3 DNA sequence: TGTGCCAGTTCGGTCCTAGCGGGAGGCGCTACCTACGAGCAGTACTTC.

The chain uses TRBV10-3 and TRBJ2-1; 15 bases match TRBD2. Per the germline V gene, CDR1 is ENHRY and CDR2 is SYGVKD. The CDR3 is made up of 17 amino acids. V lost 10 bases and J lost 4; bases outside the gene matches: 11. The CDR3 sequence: CATIPGLAGGGYNEQFF. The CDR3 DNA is TGTGCCACCATTCCGGGACTAGCGGGGGGAGGGTACAATGAGCAGTTCTTC.

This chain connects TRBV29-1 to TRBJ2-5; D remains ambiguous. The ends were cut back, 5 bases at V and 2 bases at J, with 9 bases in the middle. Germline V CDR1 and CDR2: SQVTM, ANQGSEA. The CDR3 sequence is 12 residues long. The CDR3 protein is CSVKATQETQYF. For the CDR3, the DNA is TGCAGCGTTAAAGCCACTCAAGAGACCCAGTACTTC. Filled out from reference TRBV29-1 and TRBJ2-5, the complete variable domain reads SAVISQKPSRDICQRGTSLTIQCQVDSQVTMMFWYRQQPGQSLTLIATANQGSEATYESGFVIDKFPISRPNLTFSTLTVSNMSPEDSSIYLCSVKATQETQYFGPGTRLLVL.

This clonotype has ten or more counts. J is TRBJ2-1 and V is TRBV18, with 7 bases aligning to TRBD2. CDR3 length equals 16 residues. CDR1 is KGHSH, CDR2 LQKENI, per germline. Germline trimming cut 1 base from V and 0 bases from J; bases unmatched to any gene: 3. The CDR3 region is CASSPLGGGSYNEQFF. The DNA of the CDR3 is TGTGCCAGCTCACCACTAGGCGGGGGCTCCTACAATGAGCAGTTCTTC.

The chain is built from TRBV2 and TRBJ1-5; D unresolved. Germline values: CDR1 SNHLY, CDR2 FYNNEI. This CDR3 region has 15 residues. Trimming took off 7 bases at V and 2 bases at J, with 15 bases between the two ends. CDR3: CASTEDGGGNQPQHF. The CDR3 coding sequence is TGTGCCAGCACCGAGGACGGCGGGGGCAATCAGCCCCAGCATTTT.

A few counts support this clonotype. The CDR3 region has the DNA TGTGCCAGCAGCTTAGTCGGCCTAGAGCAGTTCTTC. It translates to CASSLVGLEQFF. The chain couples TRBV11-2 to TRBJ2-1; no clear D. Germline CDR1 is SGHAT and CDR2 is FQNNGV. V lost 1 base and J 10 bases, leaving 8 bases between the germline ends. The CDR3 is 12 residues long.

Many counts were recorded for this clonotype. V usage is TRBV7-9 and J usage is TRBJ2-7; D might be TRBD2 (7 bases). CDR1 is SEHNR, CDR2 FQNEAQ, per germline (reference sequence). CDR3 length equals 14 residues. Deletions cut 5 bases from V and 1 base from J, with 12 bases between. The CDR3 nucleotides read TGTGCCAGCAGCCCGCGGGGGCTATCCTACGAGCAGTACTTC. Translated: CASSPRGLSYEQYF.

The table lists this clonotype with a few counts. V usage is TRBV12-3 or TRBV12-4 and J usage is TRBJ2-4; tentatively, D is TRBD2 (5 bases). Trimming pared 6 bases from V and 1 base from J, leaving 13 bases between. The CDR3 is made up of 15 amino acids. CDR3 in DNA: TGTGCCAGCAGGGAGGCGACGGGGGCCAAAAACATTCAGTACTTC. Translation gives CASREATGAKNIQYF.

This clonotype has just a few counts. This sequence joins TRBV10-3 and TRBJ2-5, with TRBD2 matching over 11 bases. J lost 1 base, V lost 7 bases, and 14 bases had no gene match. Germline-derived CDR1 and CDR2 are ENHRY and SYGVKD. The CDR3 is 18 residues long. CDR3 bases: TGTGCCATCATGGAGGGACTAGCGGCTCCTGGGGGCCAAGAGACCCAGTACTTC. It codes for CAIMEGLAAPGGQETQYF.